This entry is about one TCR beta chain. Its antigen has not been determined. Base qualities are not recorded, but no much larger clone differs from it by a single base. The CDR3 regions of human TCRbeta chains were analyzed by immunosequencing. The study's processing was this. Repertoire TCRs were matched against a reference library of SARS-CoV-2-specific TCRs generated with the MIRA antigen-specificity platform. Breadth meant the fraction of unique TCRs that were SARS-CoV-2-associated, whereas depth meant the fraction of total T cells that were SARS-CoV-2-associated. Each spike-specific TCR was assigned to its reactive spike region and to a CD4 or CD8 class using the MIRA data. Log10-transformed breadth and depth values were compared by one-way ANOVA with Sidak's multiple comparisons tests. TCRdb's version of the immuneACCESS table is confined to in-frame rearrangements and falls short of the full clone set. An unresolved V gene accounts for under half of the shortfall where checked; the remainder is of unknown origin. D and trimming were read from the DNA, whereas the V and J calls and clone size are those reported in that table. The sample has around 54,000 clones on record, 70% to 90% of them singletons. About 7% of the sample is in the top ten clones.

This record belongs to a study of T cell responses to AZD1222 COVID-19 vaccine (dated by TCRdb to about 2021). Describing the broader study: TCR sequencing covered 233 trial participants: some 210 given two doses of AZD1222 and 26 given two doses of MenACWY control vaccine. Trial participants were enrolled by age into 18-55, 56-69 and 70-plus year subgroups, with 148, 28 and 57 TCR-sequenced participants respectively. Here is what the overall study found, with its caveats: Because no day 14 peak-response samples were available, repertoires were characterized only after the peak T cell response. Reportedly, almost half of the unique spike-specific TCRs recognized epitopes lying outside the regions that are mutated in the B.1.351 and B.1.1.7 variants. After two AZD1222 doses, spike-specific TCR breadth and depth were significantly higher than at day 0 and than in MenACWY recipients. Most participants were white British and females outnumbered males, and the authors suggested that clonal diversity may have been underestimated. CD4 TCRs associated with the vaccine covered the entire spike protein, and the dominant responses were in regions 160-218 and 743-854. The 56-69-year group was small, and its depth increase did not reach significance, likely because of low power. Conclusions about previously exposed vaccinees are limited, since just five to seven AZD1222 recipients were seropositive for SARS-CoV-2 at baseline.

Explained via the paper, the time point label denotes: about 28 days (+/-7) after the second vaccine dose. AZD1222 recipients whose second dose came at about 4 weeks and those whose second dose came at about 12 weeks were combined into one group, since spike-specific TCR depth and breadth did not differ between the two schedules. Samples from vaccinated people were obtained from the UK trials COV001 and COV002, which included a single-blind randomized controlled phase 2/3 trial of AZD1222 (ChAdOx1 nCoV-19) in healthy adults. Trial participant PBMC samples were collected at day 0 and day 28 after the second dose for TCRbeta chain sequencing. Sequencing was performed on peripheral blood, taken 28 days after the second AZD1222 dose. This clonotype was obtained from an adult who received the AZD1222 COVID-19 vaccine.

The CDR3 reads CASRTEDQPQHF. The DNA sequence is as follows: TGTGCCAGCAGGACCGAAGATCAGCCCCAGCATTTT. The chain uses TRBV28 and TRBJ1-5; there is no confident call for the D gene. Including cysteine and phenylalanine, the CDR3 has 12 amino acids. The kept DNA is CDR3 alone, 36 bases in frame from the first base. From a lookup of the germline V gene, CDR1 and CDR2 are MDHEN and SYDVKM. Trimming takes 6 bases from V and 5 bases from J, and the germline ends sit 8 bases apart.